This T cell receptor beta chain was found in a study of OX40 agonist ivuxolimab in advanced cancers. CDR1 and CDR2 from the germline V gene are SGHDT and YYEEEE. V gave up 4 bases and J gave up 1 base; unmatched junction bases: 5. The CDR3 loop spans 17 amino acids. The assay was immunoSEQ multiplex PCR, and TCRdb's table has in-frame clones only and misses some. The sample has roughly 53,000 clones, roughly 89% seen once. The chain is built from TRBV5-6 and TRBJ2-6; TRBD1 aligns across 10 bases. The clonotype was recovered from an adult with an advanced solid tumor such as melanoma, head and neck, liver or kidney cancer. The sequenced sample was CD4+ or CD8+ T cells sorted from blood, obtained in a trial of the OX40 agonist ivuxolimab. CDR3 coding DNA: TGTGCCAGCAGCCCTGGGACAGGGGTATCTGGGGCCAACGTCCTGACTTTC. It translates to CASSPGTGVSGANVLTF.